The T cell receptor beta chain under discussion was sequenced for a study of identical twins. After template switching added a universal primer site, the resulting cDNA carried unique molecular identifiers. TCRdb fed the 5' RACE reads into MiXCR, producing one record per CDR3 protein. There are roughly 1,500,000 distinct CDR3 sequences in the sample; about 30% occur only once, and about 0.27% lies in the top ten. Sequenced sample: cord blood. The source of this sequence is a newborn girl in good health.

The chain's CDR3 is CASSLYITGIAKNIQYF. CDR3 in DNA: TGCGCCAGCAGCCTCTACATAACAGGTATAGCCAAAAACATTCAGTACTTC. The chain joins TRBV4-1 to TRBJ2-4; weak D call: TRBD1 (5 bases). Germline CDR1 MGHRA, CDR2 YSYEKL. There are 17 residues in the CDR3. Trimming removed 4 bases from V and 0 bases from J, with 16 bases in between.